This T cell receptor beta chain appears in the sequencing data of a study of molecular identifiers for immune sequencing clone quantification. In germline, CDR1 is SEHNR, CDR2 FQNEAQ (reference sequence). V was pared by 2 bases and J by 2 bases, with 9 bases between. The CDR3 totals 14 residues. Preparation of the bulk TCR libraries relied on previously described methods and listed TCR primers. Each CDR3 protein gets one entry after TCRdb re-called the PCR reads with MiXCR. Among tens of thousands of distinct CDR3 sequences listed, 15% to 20% were seen once. This clonotype was observed at least ten times.

This TCR was sampled from a human donor in good health. Some libraries in this study had Jurkat cell RNA spiked in. This chain uses TRBV7-9 with TRBJ1-1, with D possibly matching TRBD1 (5 bases). The sample comprised naive CD8+ T cells from blood, with Jurkat cell RNA spiked in. The subset is: FACS-sorted CD8+CD4-CCR7+CD45RA+ naive T cells. The CDR3 coding sequence is TGTGCCAGCAGCTTAACCGGACACAACACTGAAGCTTTCTTT. Its protein is CASSLTGHNTEAFF.